The 27 T cell receptor beta chains below come from one sample, sequenced in a study of blood T cell repertoires in COVID-19. The method was immunoSEQ multiplex PCR; TCRdb's version includes in-frame clones alone and lacks a portion of them. Of approximately 210,000 clones in the sample, roughly 79% were seen once. The sample comprised PBMCs or T cells enriched from blood (not recorded which). The receptors were gathered from a man aged 40-50 years who had recovered from COVID-19.

The V and J genes are TRBV9 and TRBJ2-5, with 9 bases fitting TRBD2. CDR1 is SGDLS and CDR2 is YYNGEE in the germline V gene. The CDR3 loop spans 13 amino acids. The ends lost 3 bases at V and 5 bases at J; junction bases unmatched: 2. The DNA of the CDR3 is TGTGCCAGCAGCGCTGGGACTAGCGAGACCCAGTACTTC. Translated: CASSAGTSETQYF.

In DNA, the CDR3 is TGCGCCAGCAGCTTGGAGACAGGGCGGGAAAAACTGTTTTTT. Its translation is CASSLETGREKLFF. V usage is TRBV5-1 and J usage is TRBJ1-4; 7 bases are shared with TRBD1. The germline gives CDR1 SGHRS, CDR2 YFSETQ. J was trimmed by 8 bases and V by 0 bases; bases with no gene match: 4. The CDR3 loop spans 14 amino acids.

The rearrangement uses TRBV4-1 and TRBJ2-7, with 9 bases that match TRBD1. V lost 4 bases, J lost 5 bases, and 6 bases stayed unmatched. The CDR3 loop spans 14 amino acids. From germline, CDR1 is MGHRA and CDR2 YSYEKL. This chain's CDR3 is CASSRPGQGNEQYF. The CDR3 DNA reads as TGCGCCAGCAGCCGTCCGGGACAGGGAAACGAGCAGTACTTC.

CDR3 coding DNA: TGTGCCAGCAGCTTGGAACAGGGCCTCTTAGAAACTGAAGCTTTCTTT. Encoded protein: CASSLEQGLLETEAFF. The J gene is TRBJ1-1, the V gene TRBV5-6, with TRBD1 as a possible D gene (6 bases). The CDR3 covers 16 residues. From germline, CDR1 is SGHDT and CDR2 YYEEEE. The ends were cut back, 0 bases at V and 5 bases at J, with 17 bases in the middle.

The chain couples TRBV27 to TRBJ2-1; 8 bases match TRBD1. The CDR3 runs 16 residues. Germline V gene sequence: CDR1 MNHEY, CDR2 SMNVEV (reference sequence). Trimming took 6 bases from V and 0 from J; bases not matched to a gene: 7. The CDR3 region is CASSLGQGRSYNEQFF. The CDR3 coding sequence is TGTGCCAGCAGCCTAGGACAGGGTCGCTCCTACAATGAGCAGTTCTTC.

The table lists this clone with a count of one. The chain uses TRBV7-6 and TRBJ2-2, with 7 bases matching TRBD2. This CDR3 spans 14 amino acids. Germline loops: CDR1 SGHVS, CDR2 FNYEAQ. The CDR3 sequence: CGDGTIASTGELFF. In nucleotides, the CDR3 is TGTGGTGACGGGACTATCGCTAGTACCGGGGAGCTGTTTTTT.

The J gene is TRBJ2-7, the V gene TRBV4-1; no clear D. Trimming removed 2 bases from V and 2 bases from J, with 7 bases in between. This CDR3 spans 13 amino acids. From germline, CDR1 is MGHRA and CDR2 YSYEKL. The CDR3 coding sequence is TGCGCCAGCAGCCAACCAGGAACCTACGAGCAGTACTTC. It specifies CASSQPGTYEQYF.

The rearrangement joins TRBV6-1 to TRBJ1-1; D is perhaps TRBD1 (6 bases). CDR1 is MNHNS and CDR2 is SASEGT in the germline V gene. CDR3 length equals 12 residues. V was cut by 3 bases and J by 8 bases, with 10 bases left in between. CDR3 bases: TGTGCCAGCAGTGAGGCCGGGACAGAAGCTTTCTTT. It specifies CASSEAGTEAFF.

CDR3 DNA: TGTGCCAGCAGCTTCAGAGGGATACTGTTTTTT. Protein sequence: CASSFRGILFF. The chain carries TRBV5-4 and TRBJ1-4; unclear D gene. This CDR3 spans 11 amino acids. V gave up 2 bases and J gave up 13 bases, with 9 bases separating them. The germline CDR1 and CDR2 sequences are SGHNT and YYREEE (reference sequence).

The chain recombines TRBV28 with TRBJ2-1; TRBD1 matches at 8 bases. V was pared by 1 base and J by 3 bases, with 5 bases of the junction left unmatched. The CDR3 is made up of 16 amino acids. Germline values: CDR1 MDHEN, CDR2 SYDVKM. The CDR3 is CASSLFSGTGYNEQFF. The CDR3 DNA reads TGTGCCAGCAGTTTATTTTCAGGGACAGGCTACAATGAGCAGTTCTTC.

The chain has TRBV7-9 and TRBJ2-1, with a possible D match to TRBD1 (6 bases). Per germline, CDR1 SEHNR and CDR2 FQNEAQ (reference sequence). The ends were cut back, 5 bases at V and 2 bases at J, with 13 bases in the middle. The CDR3 contains 15 residues. The CDR3 DNA sequence: TGTGCCAGCAGCGTTACTGGACAGCCCTACAATGAGCAGTTCTTC. Translated: CASSVTGQPYNEQFF.

This rearrangement joins TRBV7-9 to TRBJ2-7; 10 bases match TRBD1. Germline V gene lookup returns CDR1 SEHNR and CDR2 FQNEAQ (reference sequence). The CDR3 runs 18 residues. V shed 5 bases, J shed 6 bases, and the junction held 19 bases outside the gene matches. CDR3 in amino acids: CASSIPGQGKREVCEQYF. The CDR3, as DNA: TGTGCCAGCAGCATTCCGGGACAGGGGAAGCGCGAGGTCTGCGAGCAGTACTTC. The full variable domain, completed using reference TRBV7-9 and TRBJ2-7, is DTGVSQNPRHKITKRGQNVTFRCDPISEHNRLYWYRQTLGQGPEFLTYFQNEAQLEKSRLLSDRFSAERPKGSFSTLEIQRTEQGDSAMYLCASSIPGQGKREVCEQYFGPGTRLTVT.

This chain connects TRBV6-5 to TRBJ1-1; 8 bases agree with TRBD1. Germline lookup yields CDR1 MNHEY and CDR2 SVGAGI. This CDR3 contains 14 residues. The ends lost 6 bases at V and 0 bases at J; junction bases unmatched: 3. This CDR3 is CASSWTGMNTEAFF. CDR3 DNA: TGTGCCAGCAGCTGGACAGGGATGAACACTGAAGCTTTCTTT.

This clone was observed a few times. Other DNA sequences in this sample translate to the same CDR3. The chain couples TRBV28 to TRBJ2-2, with TRBD2 as a possible D gene (6 bases). CDR1 MDHEN and CDR2 SYDVKM come from the germline V gene. With 2 bases removed from V and 5 bases from J, the gap between germline ends came to 6 bases. The CDR3 length is 13 residues. The CDR3 reads CASSLRGTGELFF. The CDR3 DNA follows: TGTGCCAGCAGTTTACGGGGGACCGGGGAGCTGTTTTTT. Full variable domain (outside the CDR3, taken from reference TRBV28 and TRBJ2-2): DVKVTQSSRYLVKRTGEKVFLECVQDMDHENMFWYRQDPGLGLRLIYFSYDVKMKEKGDIPEGYSVSREKKERFSLILESASTNQTSMYLCASSLRGTGELFFGEGSRLTVL.

Only a few counts were recorded for this clone. The J gene is TRBJ2-1, the V gene TRBV29-1, with a weak D call TRBD2 (5 bases). V was cut by 7 bases and J by 5 bases, with 12 bases left in between. Germline CDR1 is SQVTM and CDR2 is ANQGSEA. This CDR3 region has 12 residues. CDR3 amino acids: CSAGRGNNEQFF. CDR3 sequence (DNA): TGCAGCGCGGGGAGAGGGAACAATGAGCAGTTCTTC.

This clone was recorded once. The rearrangement links TRBV18 to TRBJ2-1; 7 nucleotides match TRBD2. V was pared by 1 base and J by 8 bases, with 8 bases of the junction left unmatched. Looked up from germline, CDR1 is KGHSH and CDR2 is LQKENI. This CDR3 contains 15 residues. The CDR3 loop is CASSPRAGAGDEQFF. The CDR3 DNA reads as TGTGCCAGCTCACCACGGGCGGGAGCCGGAGATGAGCAGTTCTTC.

This clone has a handful of counts. The genes are TRBV19 and TRBJ1-5, with D perhaps matching TRBD1 (5 bases). The germline CDR1 and CDR2 sequences are LNHDA and SQIVND (reference sequence). Trimming took off 4 bases at V and 3 bases at J, with 10 bases between the two ends. The CDR3 length is 14 residues. This CDR3 is CASSTRGNNQPQHF. CDR3 DNA: TGTGCCAGTAGTACAAGGGGTAACAATCAGCCCCAGCATTTT.

The chain couples TRBV19 to TRBJ1-1, with D perhaps matching TRBD1 (6 bases). The germline V and J ends were trimmed by 3 bases and 1 base, with 15 bases remaining between them. The V gene's germline CDR1 is LNHDA and CDR2 SQIVND (reference sequence). This CDR3 comprises 16 residues. Written as DNA, the CDR3 is TGTGCCAGTAGTATCCCCCGGGACACCCGGAACACTGAAGCTTTCTTT. Its protein product is CASSIPRDTRNTEAFF.

V is TRBV28 and J is TRBJ1-6, with 12 nucleotides matching TRBD1. V shed 8 bases and J 10 bases; nucleotides not matched to a gene: 6. This CDR3 contains 14 residues. Germline CDR1 MDHEN, CDR2 SYDVKM. This chain's CDR3 is CASGGQGARSPLHF. CDR3 in DNA: TGTGCCAGCGGGGGACAGGGGGCGCGATCACCCCTCCACTTT.

V gene TRBV6-4 combines with J gene TRBJ2-1, with 12 bases fitting TRBD2. CDR1 is MRHNA, CDR2 SNTAGT, per germline. V was pared by 5 bases and J by 7 bases, with 9 bases of the junction left unmatched. This CDR3 has 16 amino acids. The CDR3 region is CASSNTGTSGRNEQFF. CDR3 in DNA: TGTGCCAGCAGTAATACCGGGACTAGCGGGCGGAATGAGCAGTTCTTC.

The genes are TRBV11-3 and TRBJ1-1, with D possibly TRBD1 on 6 matching bases. The CDR3 is 13 residues long. Trimming removed 0 bases from V and 9 bases from J, with 11 bases in between. Per the germline V gene, CDR1 is SGHNT and CDR2 is YENEEA. In DNA form, the CDR3 reads TGTGCCAGCAGCTTAGAAATCGGGACAAAAGCTTTCTTT. Translating it yields CASSLEIGTKAFF.

This chain links TRBV4-1 with TRBJ1-6; 10 bases match TRBD1. The ends lost 5 bases at V and 9 bases at J; junction bases unmatched: 4. The germline CDR1 and CDR2 sequences are MGHRA and YSYEKL. The CDR3 has 14 amino acids. This chain's CDR3 is CASSNRDRGSPLHF. CDR3 sequence (DNA): TGCGCCAGCAGCAACCGGGACAGGGGTTCACCCCTCCACTTT.

The V gene is TRBV5-1, the J gene TRBJ1-3; TRBD1 aligns across 9 bases. CDR3 length equals 15 residues. The J segment lost 4 bases and the V segment lost 0 bases, leaving 2 bases of the junction unmatched. Germline V gene data show CDR1 as SGHRS and CDR2 as YFSETQ. The CDR3, as DNA: TGCGCCAGCAGCTTGGGGACAGGGGACGGAAACACCATATATTTT. It codes for CASSLGTGDGNTIYF.

The chain is built from TRBV28 and TRBJ2-1; a possible D gene is TRBD1 (6 bases). The germline gives CDR1 MDHEN, CDR2 SYDVKM. The CDR3 totals 14 residues. V was clipped by 1 base and J by 8 bases, with 12 bases between them. CDR3 sequence (DNA): TGTGCCAGCAGTTTATCGACAGGTATGGATGAGCAGTTCTTC. This gives the protein CASSLSTGMDEQFF.

The chain is built from TRBV2 and TRBJ2-1, with TRBD2 identical over 10 bases. CDR3 size: 15 residues. Germline CDR1 and CDR2: SNHLY and FYNNEI. V dropped 6 bases and J dropped 3; count of bases not matched to a gene: 5. The chain's CDR3 is CASRRTSGNYNEQFF. The CDR3 coding sequence is TGTGCCAGCAGAAGGACTAGCGGTAACTACAATGAGCAGTTCTTC.

This chain uses TRBV7-2 with TRBJ2-5; D is unclear. Germline CDR1 and CDR2: SGHTA and FQGNSA. There are 13 residues in the CDR3. Trimming pared 1 base from V and 1 base from J, leaving 4 bases between. This CDR3 is CASSLVAQETQYF. The DNA for the CDR3 is TGTGCCAGCAGCTTAGTGGCCCAAGAGACCCAGTACTTC. Full variable domain (outside the CDR3, taken from reference TRBV7-2 and TRBJ2-5): GAGVSQSPSNKVTEKGKDVELRCDPISGHTALYWYRQSLGQGLEFLIYFQGNSAPDKSGLPSDRFSAERTGGSVSTLTIQRTQQEDSAVYLCASSLVAQETQYFGPGTRLLVL.

This rearrangement joins TRBV2 to TRBJ2-7, with a possible D match to TRBD1 (6 bases). Per germline, CDR1 SNHLY and CDR2 FYNNEI. V was shortened by 6 bases and J by 1 base, with 16 bases between the two germline ends. The CDR3 is made up of 15 amino acids. The CDR3 DNA sequence: TGTGCCAGCAGAACCAGGGGAAGGCCATCCTACGAGCAGTACTTC. Protein: CASRTRGRPSYEQYF.